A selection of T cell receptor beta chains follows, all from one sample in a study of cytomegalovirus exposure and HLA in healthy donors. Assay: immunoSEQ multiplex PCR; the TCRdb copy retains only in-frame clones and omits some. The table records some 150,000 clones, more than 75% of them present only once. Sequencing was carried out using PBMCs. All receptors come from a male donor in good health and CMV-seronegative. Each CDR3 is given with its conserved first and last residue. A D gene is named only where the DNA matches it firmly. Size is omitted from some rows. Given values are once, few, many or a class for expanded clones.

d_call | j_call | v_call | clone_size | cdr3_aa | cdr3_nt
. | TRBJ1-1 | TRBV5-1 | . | CASSLWGPTDLNTEAFF | TGCGCCAGCAGCTTGTGGGGGCCGACCGATCTGAACACTGAAGCTTTCTTT
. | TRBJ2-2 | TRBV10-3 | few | CAISDRNTGELFF | TGTGCCATCAGTGATAGGAACACCGGGGAGCTGTTTTTT
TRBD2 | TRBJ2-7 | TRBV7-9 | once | CASSGGTSGGTYEQYF | TGTGCCAGCAGCGGAGGGACTAGCGGGGGGACCTACGAGCAGTACTTC
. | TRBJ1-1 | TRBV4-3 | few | CASSQESWGRAFF | TGCGCCAGCAGCCAAGAATCATGGGGGCGAGCTTTCTTT
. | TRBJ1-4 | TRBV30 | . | CAWSVGGGIEKLFF | TGTGCCTGGAGTGTAGGAGGAGGTATTGAAAAACTGTTTTTT
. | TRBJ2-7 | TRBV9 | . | CASSVGQLPSYEQYF | TGTGCCAGCAGCGTTGGACAGCTACCGTCCTACGAGCAGTACTTC
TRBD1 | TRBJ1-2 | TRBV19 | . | CASTPGQGIGGYTF | TGTGCCAGTACCCCAGGACAGGGCATCGGCGGCTACACCTTC
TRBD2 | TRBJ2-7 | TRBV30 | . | CAWPTGHPELAGAPYEQYF | TGTGCCTGGCCAACGGGACACCCGGAGCTAGCGGGGGCCCCCTACGAGCAGTACTTC
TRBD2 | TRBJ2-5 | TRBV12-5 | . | CASGLPGTSGEETQYF | TGTGCTAGTGGTTTGCCAGGGACTAGCGGGGAAGAGACCCAGTACTTC
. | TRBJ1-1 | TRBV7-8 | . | CASSLGIGGGTEAFF | TGTGCCAGCAGCTTAGGTATAGGGGGGGGGACTGAAGCTTTCTTT
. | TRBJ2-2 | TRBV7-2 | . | CASSPQHDTGELFF | TGTGCCAGCAGCCCGCAACACGACACCGGGGAGCTGTTTTTT
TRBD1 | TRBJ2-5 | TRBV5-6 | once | CASSLGGQEETQYF | TGTGCCAGCAGCTTGGGGGGACAGGAGGAGACCCAGTACTTC
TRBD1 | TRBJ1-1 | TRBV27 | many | CASSYRGNTEAFF | TGTGCCAGCAGTTACAGGGGGAACACTGAAGCTTTCTTT
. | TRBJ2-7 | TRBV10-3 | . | CAISESTKISYEQYF | TGTGCCATCAGTGAGTCAACTAAGATCTCCTACGAGCAGTACTTC
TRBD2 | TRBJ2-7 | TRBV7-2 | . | CASSSSGGAYEQYF | TGTGCCAGCAGCTCTAGCGGGGGGGCCTACGAGCAGTACTTC
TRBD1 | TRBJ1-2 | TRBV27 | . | CASSLYRGYGYTF | TGTGCCAGCAGTTTATACAGGGGGTATGGCTACACCTTC
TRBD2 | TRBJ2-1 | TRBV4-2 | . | CASSQRQERGISNEQFF | TGTGCCAGCAGCCAACGTCAGGAGCGGGGGATTTCCAATGAGCAGTTCTTC
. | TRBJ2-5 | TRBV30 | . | CAWSGGGARETQYF | TGTGCCTGGAGTGGGGGCGGGGCCAGGGAGACCCAGTACTTC
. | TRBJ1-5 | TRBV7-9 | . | CASSPPVRVVSNQPQHF | TGTGCCAGCAGCCCTCCTGTCCGGGTTGTTAGCAATCAGCCCCAGCATTTT
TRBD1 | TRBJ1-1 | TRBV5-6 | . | CASSLANRGPEMNTEAFF | TGTGCCAGCAGCTTGGCCAACAGGGGACCGGAAATGAACACTGAAGCTTTCTTT
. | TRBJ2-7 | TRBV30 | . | CAWSQGLPYEQYF | TGTGCCTGGAGTCAGGGGTTACCCTACGAGCAGTACTTC
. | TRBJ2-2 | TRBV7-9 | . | CASSSQSNTGELFF | TGTGCCAGCAGCTCCCAATCGAACACCGGGGAGCTGTTTTTT
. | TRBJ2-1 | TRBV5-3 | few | CARSLDREITQFF | TGTGCCAGAAGCTTGGACAGGGAGATCACGCAGTTCTTC
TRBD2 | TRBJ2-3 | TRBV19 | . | CASSWSGGPSTDTQYF | TGTGCCAGTAGTTGGTCGGGGGGGCCTAGCACAGATACGCAGTATTTT
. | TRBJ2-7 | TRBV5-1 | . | CASSLGGLAQYF | TGCGCCAGCAGCTTGGGCGGACTCGCGCAGTACTTC
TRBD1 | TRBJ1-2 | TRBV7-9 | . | CASSSYAGQGKRNGYTF | TGTGCCAGCAGCTCTTACGCCGGACAGGGGAAGAGAAATGGCTACACCTTC
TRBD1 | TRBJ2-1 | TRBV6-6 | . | CASRITDRANNEQFF | TGTGCCAGCAGAATTACGGACAGGGCCAACAATGAGCAGTTCTTC
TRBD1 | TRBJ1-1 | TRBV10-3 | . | CAISEGGANTEAFF | TGTGCCATCAGTGAAGGGGGCGCGAACACTGAAGCTTTCTTT
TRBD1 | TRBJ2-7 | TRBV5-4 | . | CASSSKLGTGEQYF | TGTGCCAGCAGCTCCAAATTAGGGACAGGCGAGCAGTACTTC
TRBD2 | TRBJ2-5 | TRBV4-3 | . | CASSPLGGASWETQYF | TGCGCCAGCAGCCCTCTCGGGGGGGCGTCGTGGGAGACCCAGTACTTC
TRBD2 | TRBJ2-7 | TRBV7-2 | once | CASSLDGQLAGREQYF | TGTGCCAGCAGCTTGGACGGGCAGCTAGCGGGGCGTGAGCAGTACTTC
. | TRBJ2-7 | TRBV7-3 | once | CASSLTGGASYEQYF | TGTGCCAGCAGCTTAACGGGGGGGGCCTCCTACGAGCAGTACTTC
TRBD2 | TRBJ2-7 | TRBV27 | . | CASSFAGDSYEQYF | TGTGCCAGCAGTTTTGCGGGGGACTCCTACGAGCAGTACTTC
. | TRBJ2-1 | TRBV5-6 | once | CASSLDNPEEQFF | TGTGCCAGCAGCCTGGATAACCCGGAGGAGCAGTTCTTC
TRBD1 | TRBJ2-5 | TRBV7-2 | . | CASSLGWTGVVQETQYF | TGTGCCAGCAGCTTAGGTTGGACAGGGGTGGTTCAAGAGACCCAGTACTTC
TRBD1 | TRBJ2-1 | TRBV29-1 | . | CSAAGRGHEQFF | TGCAGCGCAGCAGGCAGGGGGCATGAGCAGTTCTTC
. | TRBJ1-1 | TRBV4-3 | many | CASSPTGNTEAFF | TGCGCCAGCAGCCCGACAGGGAACACTGAAGCTTTCTTT
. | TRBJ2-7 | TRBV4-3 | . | CASSQGVGDTYEQYF | TGCGCCAGCAGCCAAGGTGTGGGTGACACTTACGAGCAGTACTTC
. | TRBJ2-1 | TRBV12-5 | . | CASGLPGYNEQFF | TGTGCTAGTGGTTTGCCCGGGTACAATGAGCAGTTCTTC
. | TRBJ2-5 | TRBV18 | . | CASSRGSGETQYF | TGTGCCAGCTCACGTGGGTCAGGGGAGACCCAGTACTTC
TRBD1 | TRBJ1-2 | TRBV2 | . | CASSEDRGNYGYTF | TGTGCCAGCAGTGAGGACAGGGGGAACTATGGCTACACCTTC
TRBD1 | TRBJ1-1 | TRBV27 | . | CASSWDRNTEAFF | TGTGCCAGCAGTTGGGACAGGAACACTGAAGCTTTCTTT
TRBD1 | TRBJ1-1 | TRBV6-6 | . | CASSSTGGRTEAFF | TGTGCCAGCAGTTCTACAGGGGGCCGGACTGAAGCTTTCTTT
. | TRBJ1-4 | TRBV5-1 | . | CASSLAGGLGEKLFF | TGCGCCAGCAGCTTGGCCGGGGGGCTTGGGGAAAAACTGTTTTTT
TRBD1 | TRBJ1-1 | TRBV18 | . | CASSPPSTGGYTEAFF | TGTGCCAGCTCACCACCGTCGACAGGGGGCTACACTGAAGCTTTCTTT
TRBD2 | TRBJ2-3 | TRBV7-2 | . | CASSFPGGRPTDTQYF | TGTGCCAGCAGCTTTCCGGGAGGCAGACCCACAGATACGCAGTATTTT
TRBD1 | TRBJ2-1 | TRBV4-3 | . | CASSYDRGPYNEQFF | TGCGCCAGCAGCTACGACAGGGGGCCCTACAATGAGCAGTTCTTC
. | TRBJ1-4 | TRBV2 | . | CASRVTVGGKFF | TGTGCCAGCAGGGTAACCGTAGGAGGCAAGTTTTTT
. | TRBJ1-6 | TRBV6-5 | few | CASRSPRERNSPLHF | TGTGCCAGCAGATCCCCGAGGGAACGGAATTCACCCCTCCACTTT
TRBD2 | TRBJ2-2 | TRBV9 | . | CASSVVASGGNTGELFF | TGTGCCAGCAGCGTAGTGGCTAGCGGGGGGAACACCGGGGAGCTGTTTTTT